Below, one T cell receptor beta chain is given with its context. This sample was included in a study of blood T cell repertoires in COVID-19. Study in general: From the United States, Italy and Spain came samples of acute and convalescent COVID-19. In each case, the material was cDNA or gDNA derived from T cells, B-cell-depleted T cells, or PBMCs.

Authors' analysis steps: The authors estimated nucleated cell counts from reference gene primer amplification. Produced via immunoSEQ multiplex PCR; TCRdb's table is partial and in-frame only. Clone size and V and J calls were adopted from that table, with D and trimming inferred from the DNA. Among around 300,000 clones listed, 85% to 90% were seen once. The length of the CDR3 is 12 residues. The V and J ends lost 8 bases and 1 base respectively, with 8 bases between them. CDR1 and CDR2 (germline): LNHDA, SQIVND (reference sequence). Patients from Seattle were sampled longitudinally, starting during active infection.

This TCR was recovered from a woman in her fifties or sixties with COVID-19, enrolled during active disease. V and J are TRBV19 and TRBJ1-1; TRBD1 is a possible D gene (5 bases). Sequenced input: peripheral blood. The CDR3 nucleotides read TGTGCCAGTTGCACAGGGAACACTGAAGCTTTCTTT. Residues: CASCTGNTEAFF.